This T cell receptor beta chain stems from a study of blood T cell repertoires in COVID-19. Whole-study context: The study drew acute and convalescent COVID-19 samples from the United States, Italy and Spain. PBMCs, B-cell-depleted T cells, or T cells provided the cDNA or gDNA that made up the material.

V lost 7 bases, J lost 3 bases, and 1 base stayed unmatched. The CDR3 spans 12 residues. Under the authors' procedure: For nucleated cells, counts were estimated from reference gene primer amplification. Method: immunoSEQ multiplex PCR; TCRdb's copy keeps in-frame clones and lacks some. Clone size and the V and J calls come from that table; the DNA yielded D and trimming. The repertoire holds 150,000 to 200,000 clones, 88% seen once, with 5% to 6.5% in the top ten. The chain combines TRBV12-3 or TRBV12-4 with TRBJ2-7; 9 bases align to TRBD2. This clonotype was obtained from a middle-aged man with active or convalescent COVID-19. Input material: peripheral blood. CDR3: CASTAGGYEQYF. The DNA of the CDR3 is TGTGCCAGCACAGCGGGAGGCTACGAGCAGTACTTC.